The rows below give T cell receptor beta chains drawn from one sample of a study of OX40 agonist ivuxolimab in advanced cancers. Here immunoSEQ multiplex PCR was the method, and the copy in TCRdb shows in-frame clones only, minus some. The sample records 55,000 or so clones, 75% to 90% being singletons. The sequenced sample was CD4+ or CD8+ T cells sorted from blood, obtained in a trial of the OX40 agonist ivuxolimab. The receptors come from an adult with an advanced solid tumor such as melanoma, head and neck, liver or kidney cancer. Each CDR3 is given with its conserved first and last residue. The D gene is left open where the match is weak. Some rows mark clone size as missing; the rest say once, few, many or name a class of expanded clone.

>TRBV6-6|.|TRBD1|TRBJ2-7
TGTGCCAGCACTAACAGGGGTATTGCGTACGAGCAGTACTTC
CASTNRGIAYEQYF
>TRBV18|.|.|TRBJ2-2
TGTGCCAGCTCACCACTGGCGGCCGGGGAGCTGTTTTTT
CASSPLAAGELFF
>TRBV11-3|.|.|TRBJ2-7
TGTGCCAGCAGCTTAGATCCCCTTGAGCAGTACTTC
CASSLDPLEQYF
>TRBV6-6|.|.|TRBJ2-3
TGTGCCAGCAGTTACTCGAGGGAGATCACAGATACGCAGTATTTT
CASSYSREITDTQYF
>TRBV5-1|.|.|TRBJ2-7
TGCGCCAGCAGTCCGAGGGCAGGGTTGGACTACGAGCAGTACTTC
CASSPRAGLDYEQYF
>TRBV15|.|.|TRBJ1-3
TGTGCCACCAGCAGGCTACAGAGCTCTGGAAACACCATATATTTT
CATSRLQSSGNTIYF
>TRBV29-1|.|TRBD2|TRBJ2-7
TGCAGCGTTCGCACTAGCGGTAGCTCCTACGAGCAGTACTTC
CSVRTSGSSYEQYF
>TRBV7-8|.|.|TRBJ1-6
TGTGCCAGCAGCTTGTATAATTCACCCCTCCACTTT
CASSLYNSPLHF
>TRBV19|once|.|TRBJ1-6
TGTGCCAGCTCCTCGGGGATCTCCTATAATTCACCCCTCCACTTT
CASSSGISYNSPLHF
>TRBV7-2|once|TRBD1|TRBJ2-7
TGTGCCAGCAGCTTTAAGGGACAGTTCTCCTACGAGCAGTACTTC
CASSFKGQFSYEQYF
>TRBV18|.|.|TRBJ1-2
TGTGCCAGCTCACCGACTGGGACAAGGGGCTACACCTTC
CASSPTGTRGYTF
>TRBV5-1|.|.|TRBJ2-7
TGCGCCAGCAGAACAACAGGGATTGTGGACGAGCAGTACTTC
CASRTTGIVDEQYF
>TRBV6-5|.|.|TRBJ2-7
TGTGCCAGCAGTCCGTGGGACCACACCTACGAGCAGTACTTC
CASSPWDHTYEQYF
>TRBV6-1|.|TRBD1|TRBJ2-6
TGTGCCAGCAGTGAACAGGGGGCGGGTTCTGGGGCCAACGTCCTGACTTTC
CASSEQGAGSGANVLTF
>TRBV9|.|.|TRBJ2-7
TGTGCCAGCAGCGGGCGAACAGGGTTCCACGAGCAGTACTTC
CASSGRTGFHEQYF
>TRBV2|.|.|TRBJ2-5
TGTGCCAGCAACGGGGACCCCCCAAAAGAGACCCAGTACTTC
CASNGDPPKETQYF
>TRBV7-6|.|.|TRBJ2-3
TGTGCCAGCAGCTTAGGTGCAGGGGCCCTCACAGATACGCAGTATTTT
CASSLGAGALTDTQYF
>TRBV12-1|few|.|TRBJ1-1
TGTGCCAGCAGCTCCCCCGGCCAGCCGTGCACTGAAGCTTTCTTT
CASSSPGQPCTEAFF
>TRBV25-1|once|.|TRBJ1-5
TGTGCCAGCAGTGACGCAGGAGGCCCCGGGCCCCAGCATTTT
CASSDAGGPGPQHF
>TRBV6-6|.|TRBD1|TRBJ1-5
TGTGCCAGCAGGCCGGACAGGGGCGGTCAGCCCCAGCATTTT
CASRPDRGGQPQHF
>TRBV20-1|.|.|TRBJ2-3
TGCAGTGCTAGTGAGGGCTATACGCAGTATTTT
CSASEGYTQYF
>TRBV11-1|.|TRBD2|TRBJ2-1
TGTGCCAGCAGCCCTGGACTAGCAGAAGCGCAGTTCTTC
CASSPGLAEAQFF
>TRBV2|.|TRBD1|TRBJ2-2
TGTGCCAGCAGTGATAGACAGGGGGCACGAACCGGGGAGCTGTTTTTT
CASSDRQGARTGELFF
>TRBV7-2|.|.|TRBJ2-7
TGTGCCAGCAGCAGAGGGGGAGCGTATACCTACGAGCAGTACTTC
CASSRGGAYTYEQYF
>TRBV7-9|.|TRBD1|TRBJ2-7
TGTGCCAGCAGCTTTGGAACTACAGGGGCCTACGAGCAGTACTTC
CASSFGTTGAYEQYF
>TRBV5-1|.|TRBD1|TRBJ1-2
TGCGCCAGCAGCAGAGGACAGGATGGCTATGGCTACACCTTC
CASSRGQDGYGYTF
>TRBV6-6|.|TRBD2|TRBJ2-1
TGTGCCAGCAGCCCCGGGAGGGGGAAAACCAATGAGCAGTTCTTC
CASSPGRGKTNEQFF
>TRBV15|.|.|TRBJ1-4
TGTGCCACCAGCAATCCGTCTTACAGTGAAAAACTGTTTTTT
CATSNPSYSEKLFF
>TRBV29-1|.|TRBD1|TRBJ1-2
TGCAGCGTTTGGACAGGGGAGGACTATGGCTACACCTTC
CSVWTGEDYGYTF
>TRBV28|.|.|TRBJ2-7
TGTGCCAGCATATCTGGGTCCGAGCAGTACTTC
CASISGSEQYF
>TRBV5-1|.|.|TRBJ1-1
TGCGCCAGCAGCTTGGAGGCAGGGAGGGACACTGAAGCTTTCTTT
CASSLEAGRDTEAFF
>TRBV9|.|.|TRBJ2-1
TGTGCCAGCAGCTACGACAGTCTCTCCTACAATGAGCAGTTCTTC
CASSYDSLSYNEQFF
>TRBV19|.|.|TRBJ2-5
TGTGCCAGTAGTTCGGGGAGCAATCAGTACTTC
CASSSGSNQYF
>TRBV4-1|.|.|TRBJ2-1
TGCGCCAGCAGCCAAGGAGGGAACTCCTACAATGAGCAGTTCTTC
CASSQGGNSYNEQFF
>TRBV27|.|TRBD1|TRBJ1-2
TGTGCCAGCAGTGTGATAGGGACAGAAGCTTCTAACTATGGCTACACCTTC
CASSVIGTEASNYGYTF
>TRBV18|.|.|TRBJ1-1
TGTGCCAGCTCGCCTGCATTGAACACTGAAGCTTTCTTT
CASSPALNTEAFF
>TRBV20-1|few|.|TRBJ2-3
TGCAGTGCGAGGGACGGTCATACGCAGTATTTT
CSARDGHTQYF
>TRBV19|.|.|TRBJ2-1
TGTGCCAGTAGTCACCGGGCAGGGTTATATGAGCAGTTCTTC
CASSHRAGLYEQFF